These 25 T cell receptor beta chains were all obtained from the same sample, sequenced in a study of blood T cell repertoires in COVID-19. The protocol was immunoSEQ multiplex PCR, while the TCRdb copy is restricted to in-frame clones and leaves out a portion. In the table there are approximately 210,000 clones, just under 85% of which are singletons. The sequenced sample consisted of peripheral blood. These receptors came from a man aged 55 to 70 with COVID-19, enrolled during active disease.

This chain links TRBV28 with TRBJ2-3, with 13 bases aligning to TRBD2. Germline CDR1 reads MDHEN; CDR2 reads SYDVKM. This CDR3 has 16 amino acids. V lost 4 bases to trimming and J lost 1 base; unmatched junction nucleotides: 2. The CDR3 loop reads CASSWGTSGGTDTQYF. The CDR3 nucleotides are TGTGCCAGCAGTTGGGGGACTAGCGGGGGCACAGATACGCAGTATTTT.

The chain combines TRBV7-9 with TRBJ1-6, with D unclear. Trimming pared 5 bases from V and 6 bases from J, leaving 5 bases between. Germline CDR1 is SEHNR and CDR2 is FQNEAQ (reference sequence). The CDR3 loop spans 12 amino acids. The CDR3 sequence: CASSASNSPLHF. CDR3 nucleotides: TGTGCCAGCAGCGCGAGTAATTCACCCCTCCACTTT.

This CDR3 is CASSRDRPYEQYF. The CDR3 DNA is TGCGCCAGCAGTCGGGACAGGCCCTACGAGCAGTACTTC. This chain uses TRBV5-1 with TRBJ2-7; 8 nucleotides line up with TRBD1. After removal of 5 bases from V and 2 bases from J, the junction contained 3 bases not matched to a gene. CDR3 length: 13 amino acids. CDR1 SGHRS and CDR2 YFSETQ come from the germline V gene.

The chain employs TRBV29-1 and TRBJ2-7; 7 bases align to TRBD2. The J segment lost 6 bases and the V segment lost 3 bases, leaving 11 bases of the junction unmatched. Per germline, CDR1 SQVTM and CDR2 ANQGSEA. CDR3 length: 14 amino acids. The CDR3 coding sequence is TGCAGCGTTGATGGAGTAGCGGGTTCCCCCGAGCAGTACTTC. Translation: CSVDGVAGSPEQYF.

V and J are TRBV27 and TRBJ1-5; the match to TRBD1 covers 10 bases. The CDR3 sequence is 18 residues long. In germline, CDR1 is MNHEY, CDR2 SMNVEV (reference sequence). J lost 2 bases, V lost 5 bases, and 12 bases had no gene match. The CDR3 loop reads CASSPWTGGASGNQPQHF. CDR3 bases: TGTGCCAGCAGTCCCTGGACAGGGGGGGCAAGTGGCAATCAGCCCCAGCATTTT.

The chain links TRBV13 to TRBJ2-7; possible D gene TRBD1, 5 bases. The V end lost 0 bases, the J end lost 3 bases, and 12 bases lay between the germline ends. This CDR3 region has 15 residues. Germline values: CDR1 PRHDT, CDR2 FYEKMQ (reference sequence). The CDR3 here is CASSLGPDNFYEQYF. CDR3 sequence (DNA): TGTGCCAGCAGCTTAGGTCCGGACAACTTCTACGAGCAGTACTTC.

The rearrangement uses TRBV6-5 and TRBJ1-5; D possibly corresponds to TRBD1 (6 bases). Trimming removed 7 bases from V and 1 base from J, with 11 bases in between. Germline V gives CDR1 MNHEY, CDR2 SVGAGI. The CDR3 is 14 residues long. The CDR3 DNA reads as TGTGCCAGCACGGGGGGCTCGAGCAATCAGCCCCAGCATTTT. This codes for CASTGGSSNQPQHF.

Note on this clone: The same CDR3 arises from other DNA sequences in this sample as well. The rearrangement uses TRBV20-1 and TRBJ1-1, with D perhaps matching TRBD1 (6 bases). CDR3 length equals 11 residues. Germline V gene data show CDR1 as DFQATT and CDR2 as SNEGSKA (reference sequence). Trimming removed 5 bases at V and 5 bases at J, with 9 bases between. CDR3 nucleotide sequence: TGCAGTGCTCCACAGGGAACTGAAGCTTTCTTT. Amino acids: CSAPQGTEAFF.

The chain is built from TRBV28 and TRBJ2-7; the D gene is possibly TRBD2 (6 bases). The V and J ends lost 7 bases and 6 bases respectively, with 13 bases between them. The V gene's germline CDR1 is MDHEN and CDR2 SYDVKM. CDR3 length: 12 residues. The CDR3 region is CASTLLGGEQYF. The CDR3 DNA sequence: TGTGCCAGCACCCTCCTGGGGGGCGAGCAGTACTTC.

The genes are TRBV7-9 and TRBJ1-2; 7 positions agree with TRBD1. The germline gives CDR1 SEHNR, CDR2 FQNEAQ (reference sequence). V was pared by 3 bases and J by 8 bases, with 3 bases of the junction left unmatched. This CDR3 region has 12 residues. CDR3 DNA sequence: TGTGCCAGCAGCTTTGACAGGGACGGCTACACCTTC. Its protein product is CASSFDRDGYTF.

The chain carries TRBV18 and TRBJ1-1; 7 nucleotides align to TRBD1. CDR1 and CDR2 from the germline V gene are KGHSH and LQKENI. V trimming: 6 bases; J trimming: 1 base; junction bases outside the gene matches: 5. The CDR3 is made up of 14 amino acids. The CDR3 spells CASSSTGANTEAFF. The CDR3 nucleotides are TGTGCCAGCTCGTCTACAGGGGCGAACACTGAAGCTTTCTTT.

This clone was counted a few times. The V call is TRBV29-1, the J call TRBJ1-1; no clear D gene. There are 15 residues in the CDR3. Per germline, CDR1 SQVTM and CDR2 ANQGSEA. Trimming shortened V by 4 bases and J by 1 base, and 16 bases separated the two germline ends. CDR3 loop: CSVGRVGFPNTEAFF. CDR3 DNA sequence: TGCAGCGTTGGGAGAGTCGGGTTTCCGAACACTGAAGCTTTCTTT.

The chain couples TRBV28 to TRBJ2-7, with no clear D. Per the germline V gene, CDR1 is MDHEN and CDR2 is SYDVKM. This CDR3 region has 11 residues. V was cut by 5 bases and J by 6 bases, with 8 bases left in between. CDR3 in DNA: TGTGCCAGCAGTCTAGAAGCCGAGCAGTACTTC. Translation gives CASSLEAEQYF.

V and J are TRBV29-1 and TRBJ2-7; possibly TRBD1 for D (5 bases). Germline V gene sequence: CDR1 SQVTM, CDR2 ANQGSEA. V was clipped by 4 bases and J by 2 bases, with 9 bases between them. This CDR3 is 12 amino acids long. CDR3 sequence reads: CSVGAGTYEQYF. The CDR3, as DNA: TGCAGCGTTGGGGCAGGGACCTACGAGCAGTACTTC.

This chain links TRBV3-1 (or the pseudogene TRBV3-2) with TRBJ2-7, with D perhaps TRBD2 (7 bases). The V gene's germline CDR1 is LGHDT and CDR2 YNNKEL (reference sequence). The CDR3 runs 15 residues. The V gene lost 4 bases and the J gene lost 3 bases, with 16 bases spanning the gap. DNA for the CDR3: TGTGCCAGCAGCCGGGGGGGGCTAGCGATCTACGAGCAGTACTTC. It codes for CASSRGGLAIYEQYF.

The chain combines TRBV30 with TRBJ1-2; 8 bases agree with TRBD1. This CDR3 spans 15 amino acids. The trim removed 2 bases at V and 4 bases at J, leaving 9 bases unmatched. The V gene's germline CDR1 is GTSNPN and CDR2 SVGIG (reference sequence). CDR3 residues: CAWSYLGQGTYGYTF. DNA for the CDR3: TGTGCCTGGAGTTACCTCGGACAGGGCACCTATGGCTACACCTTC.

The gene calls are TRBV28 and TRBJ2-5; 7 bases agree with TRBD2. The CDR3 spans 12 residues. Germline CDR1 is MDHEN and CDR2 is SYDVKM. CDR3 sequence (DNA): TGTACTGCGGGGGTACCCCAAGAGACCCAGTACTTC. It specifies CTAGVPQETQYF. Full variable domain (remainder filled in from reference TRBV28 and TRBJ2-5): DVKVTQSSRYLVKRTGEKVFLECVQDMDHENMFWYRQDPGLGLRLIYFSYDVKMKEKGDIPEGYSVSREKKERFSLILESASTNQTSMYLCTAGVPQETQYFGPGTRLLVL.

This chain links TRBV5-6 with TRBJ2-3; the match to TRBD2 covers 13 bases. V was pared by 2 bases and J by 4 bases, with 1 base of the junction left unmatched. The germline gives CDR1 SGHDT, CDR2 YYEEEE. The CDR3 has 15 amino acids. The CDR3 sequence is CASSFGLAGADTQYF. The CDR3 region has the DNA TGTGCCAGCAGCTTTGGACTAGCGGGAGCAGATACGCAGTATTTT.

The CDR3 region is CASSRDRLSHEQFF. In DNA, the CDR3 is TGTGCCAGCAGCCGGGACAGGTTATCACATGAGCAGTTCTTC. The chain recombines TRBV14 with TRBJ2-1, with 8 bases aligning to TRBD1. The CDR3 contains 14 residues. V dropped 4 bases and J dropped 8; count of bases not matched to a gene: 7. Per germline, CDR1 SGHDN and CDR2 FVKESK.

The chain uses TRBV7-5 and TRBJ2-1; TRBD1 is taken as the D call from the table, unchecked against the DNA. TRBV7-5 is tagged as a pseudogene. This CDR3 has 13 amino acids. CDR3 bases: TGTGCCAGAAGCTCAGGGACACCGAAAAGGCAGTTCTTC. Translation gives CARSSGTPKRQFF.

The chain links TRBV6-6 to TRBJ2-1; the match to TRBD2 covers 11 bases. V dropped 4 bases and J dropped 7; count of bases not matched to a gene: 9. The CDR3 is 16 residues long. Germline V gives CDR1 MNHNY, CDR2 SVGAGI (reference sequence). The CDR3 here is CASSLLAGGPGNEQFF. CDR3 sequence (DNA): TGTGCCAGCAGTTTATTAGCGGGAGGGCCCGGGAATGAGCAGTTCTTC.

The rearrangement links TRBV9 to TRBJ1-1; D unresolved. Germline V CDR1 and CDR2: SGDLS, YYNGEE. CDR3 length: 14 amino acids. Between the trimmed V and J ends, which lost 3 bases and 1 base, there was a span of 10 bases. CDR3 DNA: TGTGCCAGCAGCGGAAAACAGACGAACACTGAAGCTTTCTTT. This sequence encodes CASSGKQTNTEAFF. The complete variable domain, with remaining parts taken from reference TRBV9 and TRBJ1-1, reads DSGVTQTPKHLITATGQRVTLRCSPRSGDLSVYWYQQSLDQGLQFLIQYYNGEERAKGNILERFSAQQFPDLHSELNLSSLELGDSALYFCASSGKQTNTEAFFGQGTRLTVV.

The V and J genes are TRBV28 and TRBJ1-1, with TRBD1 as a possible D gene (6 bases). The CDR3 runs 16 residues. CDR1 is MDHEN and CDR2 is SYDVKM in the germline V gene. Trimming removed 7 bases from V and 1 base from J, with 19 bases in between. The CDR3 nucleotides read TGTGCCAGCACCCCGGGTGGTGCGACAGGGAACACTGAAGCTTTCTTT. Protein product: CASTPGGATGNTEAFF.

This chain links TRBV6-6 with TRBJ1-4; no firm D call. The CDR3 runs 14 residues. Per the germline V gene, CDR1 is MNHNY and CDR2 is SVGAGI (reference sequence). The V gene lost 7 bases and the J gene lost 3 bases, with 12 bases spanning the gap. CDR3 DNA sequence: TGTGCCAGCAATTGGGCCCAGTCTAATGAAAAACTGTTTTTT. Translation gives CASNWAQSNEKLFF.

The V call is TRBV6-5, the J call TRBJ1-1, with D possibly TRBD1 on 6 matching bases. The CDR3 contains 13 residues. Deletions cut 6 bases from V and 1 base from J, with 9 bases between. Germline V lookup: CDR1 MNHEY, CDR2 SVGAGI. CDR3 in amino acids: CASRETGNTEAFF. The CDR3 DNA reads TGTGCCAGCAGAGAGACAGGGAACACTGAAGCTTTCTTT.